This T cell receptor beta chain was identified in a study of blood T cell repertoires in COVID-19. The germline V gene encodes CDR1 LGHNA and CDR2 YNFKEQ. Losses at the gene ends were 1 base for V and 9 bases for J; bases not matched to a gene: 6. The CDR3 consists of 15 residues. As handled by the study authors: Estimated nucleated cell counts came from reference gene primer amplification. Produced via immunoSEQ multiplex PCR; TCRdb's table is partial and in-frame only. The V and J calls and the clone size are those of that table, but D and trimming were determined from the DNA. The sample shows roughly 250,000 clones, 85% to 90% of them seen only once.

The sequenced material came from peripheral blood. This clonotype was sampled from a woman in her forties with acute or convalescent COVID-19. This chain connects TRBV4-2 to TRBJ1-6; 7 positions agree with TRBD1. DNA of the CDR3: TGTGCCAGCAGCCAAGGGAGGGGGCAATTTTCACCCCTCCACTTT. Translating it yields CASSQGRGQFSPLHF.